This section outlines one TCR beta chain sequence together with its context. Its antigen is not identified. CDR3 length: 15 amino acids. The ends were cut back, 5 bases at V and 5 bases at J, with 19 bases in the middle. Germline V lookup: CDR1 SGHAT, CDR2 FQNNGV. The data are from a study of blood T cells in healthy people across ages. Study overall: Template switching picked up about one barcoded beta molecule for each two T cells. Whole-study results and caveats: There were more naive CD4+ cells and higher diversity in long-lived donors than in aged donors. Bulk PBMC profiling left naive and antigen-experienced comparisons inconclusive.

The second PCR ran about 6 to 12 cycles with a sample-barcoded 5' primer and J-beta primers. TCRdb analysed the 5' RACE reads with MiXCR anew, one entry per CDR3 protein. The sample lists 890,000 or so distinct CDR3 sequences, around 68% occurring once. The chain links TRBV11-2 to TRBJ2-7, with TRBD1 as a possible D gene (6 bases). This sequence was found in a man aged 25-45 years in good health. Source material: blood. The CDR3 reads CASSQGDRRFDEQYF. DNA of the CDR3: TGTGCCAGCAGCCAAGGAGACAGGCGGTTCGACGAGCAGTACTTC. The complete variable domain, with remaining parts taken from reference TRBV11-2 and TRBJ2-7, reads EAGVAQSPRYKIIEKRQSVAFWCNPISGHATLYWYQQILGQGPKLLIQFQNNGVVDDSQLPKDRFSAERLKGVDSTLKIQPAKLEDSAVYLCASSQGDRRFDEQYFGPGTRLTVT.